This T cell receptor beta chain was recorded in a study of blood T cell repertoires in COVID-19. Study-wide context: PBMCs, B-cell-depleted T cells, or T cells provided the cDNA or gDNA that made up the material.

This table comes from immunoSEQ multiplex PCR, and its TCRdb copy is limited to in-frame clones, with some not included. The table has under 100,000 clones, just under 85% seen once; the top ten hold 18%. V lost 7 bases and J 0 bases, leaving 18 bases between the germline ends. The CDR3 spans 16 residues. Germline lookup yields CDR1 LNHDA and CDR2 SQIVND (reference sequence). The receptor was isolated from a man older than 75 with active or convalescent COVID-19. Sequenced: peripheral blood. The rearrangement joins TRBV19 to TRBJ1-2; TRBD1 might be the D (5 bases). The chain's CDR3 is CASTAAGGEPNYGYTF. The CDR3 DNA reads as TGTGCCAGTACCGCGGCGGGGGGGGAACCTAACTATGGCTACACCTTC.